The 7 T cell receptor beta chains below come from one sample, sequenced in a study of blood T cell repertoires in COVID-19. The table came from immunoSEQ multiplex PCR; TCRdb's copy has only in-frame clones and leaves some out. The sample holds 44,000 or so clones; nearly 70% are singletons and the top ten take less than 8%. The sample comprised peripheral blood. These receptors were collected from a man of 80 years or more with acute or convalescent COVID-19.

The V gene is TRBV15, the J gene TRBJ1-1; TRBD1 is a possible D gene (5 bases). Per germline, CDR1 LNHNV and CDR2 YYDKDF (reference sequence). This CDR3 has 15 amino acids. Trimming shortened V by 1 base and J by 1 base, and 10 bases separated the two germline ends. CDR3 sequence: CATSRVFGQNTEAFF. The CDR3, as DNA: TGTGCCACCAGCAGAGTATTCGGACAGAACACTGAAGCTTTCTTT.

The chain couples TRBV5-1 to TRBJ2-3; D remains unclear. V was clipped by 0 bases and J by 4 bases, with 12 bases between them. The CDR3 is made up of 15 amino acids. Germline assignment: CDR1 SGHRS and CDR2 YFSETQ. CDR3 in amino acids: CASSLGPERPDTQYF. In DNA, the CDR3 is TGCGCCAGCAGCTTGGGCCCAGAGCGTCCAGATACGCAGTATTTT.

The chain is built from TRBV7-9 and TRBJ2-5; no definite D call. The CDR3 loop spans 15 amino acids. Trimming removed 1 base from V and 5 bases from J, with 14 bases in between. Germline V gene sequence: CDR1 SEHNR, CDR2 FQNEAQ (reference sequence). The CDR3 sequence: CASSLGATLRETQYF. The DNA of the CDR3 is TGTGCCAGCAGCTTAGGTGCTACACTACGGGAGACCCAGTACTTC.

This clone was counted only a few times. This chain joins TRBV6-4 and TRBJ1-1; D ambiguous. This CDR3 has 13 amino acids. Trimming removed 6 bases from V and 1 base from J, with 9 bases in between. Per the germline V gene, CDR1 is MRHNA and CDR2 is SNTAGT. In DNA form, the CDR3 reads TGTGCCAGCAGATTGGAGGGGAACACTGAAGCTTTCTTT. This sequence encodes CASRLEGNTEAFF.

The chain combines TRBV11-3 with TRBJ2-3; the match to TRBD2 covers 7 bases. The length of the CDR3 is 14 residues. The ends lost 2 bases at V and 4 bases at J; junction bases unmatched: 3. Germline CDR1 is SGHNT and CDR2 is YENEEA. CDR3 sequence reads: CASSLWGGADTQYF. The DNA for the CDR3 is TGTGCCAGCAGCTTATGGGGGGGTGCAGATACGCAGTATTTT.

V gene TRBV5-8 combines with J gene TRBJ1-4; 9 bases fit TRBD1. Losses at the gene ends were 3 bases for V and 8 bases for J; bases not matched to a gene: 11. The germline CDR1 and CDR2 sequences are SGHTS and YDEGEE. The CDR3 sequence is 16 residues long. This CDR3 reads CASSSLTRQGGEKLFF. DNA for the CDR3: TGTGCCAGCAGCTCCCTGACTCGACAGGGGGGCGAAAAACTGTTTTTT.

This chain links TRBV30 with TRBJ2-7; the match to TRBD1 covers 7 bases. The CDR3 extends over 12 amino acids. Germline V gene lookup returns CDR1 GTSNPN and CDR2 SVGIG (reference sequence). V was clipped by 5 bases and J by 4 bases; unmatched bases: 5. CDR3 coding DNA: TGTGCCTGGGGAAGACAGGGATACGAGCAGTACTTC. This translates into CAWGRQGYEQYF.